Shown below are 13 T cell receptor beta chains from a single sample sequenced in a study of regulatory T cells in long-lasting Graves disease. Building of the TCR beta libraries involved iRepertoire HTBI primers and Arm-PCR of CDR3 regions. Via MiXCR, TCRdb re-called the multiplex PCR reads, giving one row per CDR3 protein. The table includes 400,000 to 500,000 distinct CDR3 sequences, 20% to 25% detected once. As to time point: persistent/refractory GD, antithyroid drugs over 5 years with positive TRAb. From RNA extracted from PBMCs, the TCR library was made. This specimen consisted of peripheral blood mononuclear cells (PBMCs), obtained when the disease was refractory, from a patient treated with antithyroid drugs. The receptors here all came from a female donor with Graves disease.

This clonotype was counted once. V usage is TRBV7-6 and J usage is TRBJ2-3; D possibly corresponds to TRBD2 (5 bases). Germline assignment: CDR1 SGHVS and CDR2 FNYEAQ. This CDR3 contains 18 residues. V dropped 4 bases and J dropped 2 bases, with 22 bases sitting between them. Here the CDR3 DNA reads TGTGCCAGCAGCTACCAACCCCCCGGGGTGGGAGTCACAGATACGCAGTATTTT. Its protein is CASSYQPPGVGVTDTQYF. The full variable domain, its missing parts supplied by reference TRBV7-6 and TRBJ2-3, is GAGVSQSPRYKVTKRGQDVALRCDPISGHVSLYWYRQALGQGPEFLTYFNYEAQQDKSGLPNDRFSAERPEGSISTLTIQRTEQRDSAMYRCASSYQPPGVGVTDTQYFGPGTRLTVL.

The CDR3 nucleotides are TGTGCCATGCGGGACACTGCCACTGAAGCTTTCTTT. Encoded protein: CAMRDTATEAFF. The genes are TRBV10-3 and TRBJ1-1; a weak D match, TRBD1 (6 bases). Trimming cost V 9 bases and J 4 bases, with 12 bases left between them. The length of the CDR3 is 12 residues. Germline loops: CDR1 ENHRY, CDR2 SYGVKD.

In the case of this clonotype: This clone may be a read error of a much larger clone one base away. The chain uses TRBV6-2 or TRBV6-3 and TRBJ2-7; tentative D call: TRBD2 (5 bases). Looked up from germline, CDR1 is MNHEY and CDR2 is SVGEGT. This CDR3 is built from 14 residues. The V end lost 6 bases, the J end lost 4 bases, and 16 bases lay between the germline ends. CDR3 nucleotide sequence: TGTGCCAGCAGGAAAGGACCAGCGGCTTACGAGCAGTACTTC. It translates to CASRKGPAAYEQYF.

This clonotype was observed a single time. A much larger clone differs from this one at a single base, so this may be a read error. The chain links TRBV5-1 to TRBJ1-1, with no clear D. Germline CDR1 SGHRS, CDR2 YFSETQ. The CDR3 has 15 amino acids. CDR3 amino acids: CVSSSIGLSGTEAFF. DNA for the CDR3: TGCGTCAGCAGCTCGATAGGGTTGTCAGGCACTGAAGCTTTCTTT.

This clonotype was detected only a few times. This chain connects TRBV3-1 to TRBJ2-7, with D possibly being TRBD1 or TRBD2 (6 bases each). Trimming pared 4 bases from V and 7 bases from J, leaving 14 bases between. The CDR3 length is 13 residues. The germline V gene has CDR1 LGHDT and CDR2 YNNKEL (reference sequence). CDR3 nucleotides: TGTGCCAGCAGCCTAGGGGGGACGGCAGAGCAGTACTTC. Translated: CASSLGGTAEQYF.

This clonotype showed up many times. This chain joins TRBV2 and TRBJ2-5; D possibly uses TRBD1 or TRBD2 (5 bases each). Per the germline V gene, CDR1 is SNHLY and CDR2 is FYNNEI. V was pared by 3 bases and J by 13 bases, with 21 bases between. The CDR3 totals 14 residues. The CDR3 sequence is CASSDGGGPFPRYF. As DNA, the CDR3 is TGTGCCAGCAGTGACGGTGGGGGACCCTTCCCGAGGTACTTC.

This clonotype was observed many times. The genes are TRBV11-2 and TRBJ1-1; D might be TRBD1 (5 bases). CDR3 length equals 12 residues. Germline loops: CDR1 SGHAT, CDR2 FQNNGV. Trimming left V 4 bases short and J 7 bases short, with 10 bases between. CDR3 amino acids: CASSSGHLEAFF. CDR3 DNA: TGTGCCAGCAGCTCAGGACATCTTGAAGCTTTCTTT.

A note on this clonotype: A read error is likely here: a far larger clone is one base away. V and J are TRBV7-2 and TRBJ2-5; D perhaps matches TRBD2 (5 bases). This CDR3 is 13 amino acids long. In germline, CDR1 is SGHTA, CDR2 FQGNSA. The CDR3 DNA is TGTGCCAACAGCTTAGGTCCGGGGGAGACCCAGTACTTC. It specifies CANSLGPGETQYF.

The V call is TRBV28, the J call TRBJ1-5; D is unclear. Germline V gene data show CDR1 as MDHEN and CDR2 as SYDVKM. The CDR3 consists of 12 residues. V lost 4 bases and J lost 7, with 8 bases in between. The CDR3 DNA reads as TGTGCCAGCAGTTCCCGGGAGCAGCCCCAGCATTTT. It specifies CASSSREQPQHF.

This clonotype was picked up many times. The chain combines TRBV28 with TRBJ1-2; D possibly corresponds to TRBD1 (6 bases). Trimming pared 3 bases from V and 8 bases from J, leaving 16 bases between. The CDR3 is made up of 14 amino acids. Germline CDR1 MDHEN, CDR2 SYDVKM. The CDR3 sequence is CASSLTGRLGGYTF. The CDR3 DNA is TGTGCCAGCAGTTTGACAGGACGGCTCGGGGGCTACACCTTC.

For this clonotype: This may be a read error, as it is one base from a much larger clone. J is TRBJ2-7 and V is TRBV6-1; D uncertain. With 4 bases removed from V and 0 bases from J, the gap between germline ends came to 10 bases. The CDR3 loop spans 14 amino acids. From germline, CDR1 is MNHNS and CDR2 SASEGT. This CDR3 reads CASSGRDDSYEQYF. The DNA of the CDR3 is TGTGCCAGCAGTGGCCGCGACGACTCCTACGAGCAGTACTTC.

This clonotype has at least ten counts. CDR3 in amino acids: CASISPGTGMETQYF. The CDR3 DNA reads as TGTGCCAGCATATCACCGGGGACAGGGATGGAGACCCAGTACTTC. This chain uses TRBV28 with TRBJ2-5; 9 nucleotides match TRBD1. CDR3 length equals 15 residues. Germline-derived CDR1 and CDR2 are MDHEN and SYDVKM. After removal of 7 bases from V and 5 bases from J, the junction contained 11 bases not matched to a gene.

This clonotype was counted at least ten times. The V call is TRBV6-5, the J call TRBJ2-5; D unclear. V lost 2 bases and J 0 bases, leaving 13 bases between the germline ends. The CDR3 has 16 residues. Germline values: CDR1 MNHEY, CDR2 SVGAGI. The CDR3 loop is CASSYLAQEYQETQYF. In DNA, the CDR3 is TGTGCCAGCAGTTACCTCGCCCAGGAATACCAAGAGACCCAGTACTTC.